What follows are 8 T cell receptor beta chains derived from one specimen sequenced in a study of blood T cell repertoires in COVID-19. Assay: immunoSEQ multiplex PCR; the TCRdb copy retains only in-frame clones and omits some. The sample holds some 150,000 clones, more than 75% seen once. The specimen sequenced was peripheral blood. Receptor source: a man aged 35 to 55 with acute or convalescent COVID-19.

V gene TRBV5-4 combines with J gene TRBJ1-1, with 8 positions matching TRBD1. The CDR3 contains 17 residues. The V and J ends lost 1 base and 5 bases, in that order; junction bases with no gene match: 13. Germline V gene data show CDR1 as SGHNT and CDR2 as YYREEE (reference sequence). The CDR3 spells CASSLSPRTGFGTEAFF. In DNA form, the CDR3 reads TGTGCCAGCAGCTTGTCCCCCCGGACAGGGTTTGGGACTGAAGCTTTCTTT.

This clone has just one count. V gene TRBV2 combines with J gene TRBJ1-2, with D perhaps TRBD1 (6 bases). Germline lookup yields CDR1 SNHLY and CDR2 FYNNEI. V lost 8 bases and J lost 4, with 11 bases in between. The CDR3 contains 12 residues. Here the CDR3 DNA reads TGTGCCAGCGGGGACACCGCCTATGGCTACACCTTC. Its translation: CASGDTAYGYTF.

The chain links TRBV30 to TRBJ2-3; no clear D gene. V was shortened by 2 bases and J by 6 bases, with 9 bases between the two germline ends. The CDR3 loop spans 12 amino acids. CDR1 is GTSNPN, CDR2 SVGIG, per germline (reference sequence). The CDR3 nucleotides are TGTGCCTGGAGTACATACCCGGATACGCAGTATTTT. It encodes CAWSTYPDTQYF.

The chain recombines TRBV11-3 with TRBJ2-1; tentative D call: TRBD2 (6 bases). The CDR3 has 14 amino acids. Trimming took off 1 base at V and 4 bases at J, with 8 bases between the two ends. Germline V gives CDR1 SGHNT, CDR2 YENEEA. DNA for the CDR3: TGTGCCAGCAGCTTAGCGGGGGTATACAATGAGCAGTTCTTC. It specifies CASSLAGVYNEQFF.

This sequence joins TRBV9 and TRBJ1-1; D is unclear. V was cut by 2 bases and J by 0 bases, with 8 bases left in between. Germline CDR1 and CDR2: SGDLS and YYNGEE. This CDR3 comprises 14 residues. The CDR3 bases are TGTGCCAGCAGCGTCGGGAACATGAACACTGAAGCTTTCTTT. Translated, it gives CASSVGNMNTEAFF.

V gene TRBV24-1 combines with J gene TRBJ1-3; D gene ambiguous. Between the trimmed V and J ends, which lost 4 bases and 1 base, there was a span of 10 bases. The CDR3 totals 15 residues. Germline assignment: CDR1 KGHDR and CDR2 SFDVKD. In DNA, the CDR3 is TGTGCCACCAGTGACCCGGGTTCATCTGGAAACACCATATATTTT. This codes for CATSDPGSSGNTIYF.

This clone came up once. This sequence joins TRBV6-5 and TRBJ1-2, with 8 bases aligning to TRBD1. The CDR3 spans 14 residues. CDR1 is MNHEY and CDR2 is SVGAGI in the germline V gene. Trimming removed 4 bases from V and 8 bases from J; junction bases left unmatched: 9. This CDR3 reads CASSSPAGGTGYTF. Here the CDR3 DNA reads TGTGCCAGCAGTTCCCCGGCAGGGGGCACGGGCTACACCTTC.

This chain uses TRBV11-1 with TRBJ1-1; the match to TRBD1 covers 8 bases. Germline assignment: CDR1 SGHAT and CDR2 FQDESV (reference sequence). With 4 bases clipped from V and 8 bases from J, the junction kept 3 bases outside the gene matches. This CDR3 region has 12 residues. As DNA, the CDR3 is TGTGCCAGCAGCTCGGGACAGGTAGAAGCTTTCTTT. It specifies CASSSGQVEAFF.